Described below is a single T cell receptor (beta chain) sequence and its context. The source of the sample is a study of blood T cell repertoires in COVID-19. Study overall: The United States, Italy and Spain were the sources of the acute and convalescent COVID-19 samples. Sources were T cells, B-cell-depleted T cells, or PBMCs; the material itself was cDNA or gDNA.

Per germline, CDR1 MNHEY and CDR2 SVGAGI. This CDR3 has 11 amino acids. V dropped 7 bases and J dropped 6 bases, with 7 bases sitting between them. Repertoires were generated with immunoSEQ multiplex PCR, while TCRdb's copy carries only in-frame clones and drops some. The profile shows roughly 39,000 clones, 85% to 90% of them singletons. Material for sequencing was peripheral blood. The J gene is TRBJ2-1, the V gene TRBV6-5; possibly TRBD2 for D (5 bases). The sequence derives from a man aged 50-60 years in a cohort sampled during active COVID-19. Written as DNA, the CDR3 is TGTGCCAGCACTGCGGGCAATGAGCAGTTCTTC. Protein sequence: CASTAGNEQFF.